Listed below are T cell receptor beta chains from one sample, sequenced in a study of T cell responses to AZD1222 COVID-19 vaccine. Here immunoSEQ multiplex PCR was the method, and the copy in TCRdb shows in-frame clones only, minus some. Here the sample spans fewer than 110,000 clones, about nine tenths being singletons. The sequencing used peripheral blood, collected 28 days after the second AZD1222 dose. The receptor source for this set is an adult who received the AZD1222 COVID-19 vaccine. Both conserved end residues are part of each CDR3. Fields, in order: D gene, J gene, V gene, CDR3 length, clone size, CDR3 DNA, CDR3 protein. A D gene is named only where the DNA matches it firmly. For some rows the clone size is stated as once, few or many, or as a class when expanded; others skip it.

d_gene: NA
j_gene: TRBJ1-5
v_gene: TRBV10-1
len: 14
abundance: NA
CDR3nt: TGCGCCAGCAATGGGAACAGACGCAATCAGCCCCAGCATTTT
CDR3aa: CASNGNRRNQPQHF

d_gene: NA
j_gene: TRBJ2-3
v_gene: TRBV7-5
len: 17
abundance: once
CDR3nt: TGTGCCAGAAGCTCGACCAGACTAGCGGAGGGCACAGATACGCAGTATTTT
CDR3aa: CARSSTRLAEGTDTQYF

d_gene: NA
j_gene: TRBJ2-7
v_gene: TRBV18
len: 13
abundance: NA
CDR3nt: TGTGCCAGCTCACCGGGGCAGGACTACGAGCAGTACTTC
CDR3aa: CASSPGQDYEQYF

d_gene: TRBD1
j_gene: TRBJ2-7
v_gene: TRBV2
len: 16
abundance: NA
CDR3nt: TGTGCCAGCAGCCGGACAGGGGAATTAAGGGGCGGGGAGCAGTACTTC
CDR3aa: CASSRTGELRGGEQYF

d_gene: NA
j_gene: TRBJ2-2
v_gene: TRBV12-3/TRBV12-4
len: 12
abundance: NA
CDR3nt: TGTGCCAGCAGTTTGGGAGGCGGGGAGCTGTTTTTT
CDR3aa: CASSLGGGELFF

d_gene: NA
j_gene: TRBJ1-1
v_gene: TRBV28
len: 11
abundance: NA
CDR3nt: TGTGCCAGCAGTTTGACGGAAGAAGCTTTCTTT
CDR3aa: CASSLTEEAFF

d_gene: TRBD1
j_gene: TRBJ1-6
v_gene: TRBV2
len: 14
abundance: NA
CDR3nt: TGTGCCAGTAGACAGGGGGAGAATAATTCACCCCTCCACTTT
CDR3aa: CASRQGENNSPLHF

d_gene: NA
j_gene: TRBJ2-7
v_gene: TRBV30
len: 11
abundance: NA
CDR3nt: TGTGCCTGGAGGGGGGAAGGCGAGCAGTACTTC
CDR3aa: CAWRGEGEQYF

d_gene: NA
j_gene: TRBJ1-5
v_gene: TRBV30
len: 14
abundance: NA
CDR3nt: TGTGCCTGGAGTGCGTACAATAGCAATCAGCCCCAGCATTTT
CDR3aa: CAWSAYNSNQPQHF

d_gene: NA
j_gene: TRBJ2-1
v_gene: TRBV19
len: 14
abundance: NA
CDR3nt: TGTGCCAGTAGTATTAGCGCTTCCTACAATGAGCAGTTCTTC
CDR3aa: CASSISASYNEQFF

d_gene: NA
j_gene: TRBJ1-5
v_gene: TRBV11-2
len: 15
abundance: NA
CDR3nt: TGTGCCAGCAGCTTAGAGCCAGGGGCAGGTCAGCCCCAGCATTTT
CDR3aa: CASSLEPGAGQPQHF

d_gene: NA
j_gene: TRBJ2-7
v_gene: TRBV20-1
len: 11
abundance: NA
CDR3nt: TGCAGTGCTACGGCAGCCTACGAGCAGTACTTC
CDR3aa: CSATAAYEQYF

d_gene: NA
j_gene: TRBJ1-2
v_gene: TRBV5-6
len: 14
abundance: NA
CDR3nt: TGTGCCAGCAGCCTCGGACGGAGCCTCTATGGCTACACCTTC
CDR3aa: CASSLGRSLYGYTF

d_gene: TRBD2
j_gene: TRBJ2-7
v_gene: TRBV10-3
len: 15
abundance: NA
CDR3nt: TGTGCCATCAGTCTAGGGGAGGGCGGGACCTACGAGCAGTACTTC
CDR3aa: CAISLGEGGTYEQYF

d_gene: NA
j_gene: TRBJ2-4
v_gene: TRBV6-1
len: 14
abundance: NA
CDR3nt: TGTGCCAGCAGTGAACTTCCTAGCCGGAACATTCAGTACTTC
CDR3aa: CASSELPSRNIQYF

d_gene: NA
j_gene: TRBJ1-3
v_gene: TRBV28
len: 16
abundance: NA
CDR3nt: TGTGCCAGCAGCTTAGGCGGAACCGTCCCAGGAAACACCATATATTTT
CDR3aa: CASSLGGTVPGNTIYF

d_gene: NA
j_gene: TRBJ1-5
v_gene: TRBV28
len: 17
abundance: NA
CDR3nt: TGTGCCACCGGATCCCAGGTGGAGCCCTATAGCAATCAGCCCCAGCATTTT
CDR3aa: CATGSQVEPYSNQPQHF

d_gene: TRBD2
j_gene: TRBJ2-7
v_gene: TRBV10-3
len: 14
abundance: NA
CDR3nt: TGTGCCATCACCTCGCGGGAGGGCCGGTACGAGCAGTACTTC
CDR3aa: CAITSREGRYEQYF

d_gene: NA
j_gene: TRBJ2-4
v_gene: TRBV5-5
len: 13
abundance: NA
CDR3nt: TGTGCCAGCGTAGGGACCGCCAAAAACATTCAGTACTTC
CDR3aa: CASVGTAKNIQYF

d_gene: NA
j_gene: TRBJ1-1
v_gene: TRBV6-5
len: 15
abundance: NA
CDR3nt: TGTGCCAGCAGGAGGCAGGGTGGGGTTTCCACTGAAGCTTTCTTT
CDR3aa: CASRRQGGVSTEAFF

d_gene: NA
j_gene: TRBJ2-5
v_gene: TRBV7-6
len: 13
abundance: NA
CDR3nt: TGTGCCAGCAGCTCCGGCCTTAGTGAGACCCAGTACTTC
CDR3aa: CASSSGLSETQYF

d_gene: NA
j_gene: TRBJ1-5
v_gene: TRBV4-3
len: 15
abundance: NA
CDR3nt: TGCGCCAGCAGTCTAACACGACACCCCAATCAGCCCCAGCATTTT
CDR3aa: CASSLTRHPNQPQHF

d_gene: NA
j_gene: TRBJ2-1
v_gene: TRBV28
len: 13
abundance: NA
CDR3nt: TGTGCCAGCAGTCCTCCCTTCTCCGATGAGCAGTTCTTC
CDR3aa: CASSPPFSDEQFF

d_gene: NA
j_gene: TRBJ1-3
v_gene: TRBV5-3
len: 11
abundance: NA
CDR3nt: TGTGCCAGAATTGGGGTAAACACCATATATTTT
CDR3aa: CARIGVNTIYF

d_gene: NA
j_gene: TRBJ2-1
v_gene: TRBV29-1
len: 14
abundance: few
CDR3nt: TGCAGCGGAACCGGACTTGCTTCCTACAATGAGCAGTTCTTC
CDR3aa: CSGTGLASYNEQFF

d_gene: TRBD2
j_gene: TRBJ2-1
v_gene: TRBV4-1
len: 16
abundance: NA
CDR3nt: TGCGCCAGCAGCCCTCTAGCGGGGGGAGCTCACAATGAGCAGTTCTTC
CDR3aa: CASSPLAGGAHNEQFF

d_gene: NA
j_gene: TRBJ2-7
v_gene: TRBV7-2
len: 13
abundance: NA
CDR3nt: TGTGCCAGCAGCTTAGGGACTGGTTACGAGCAGTACTTC
CDR3aa: CASSLGTGYEQYF

d_gene: NA
j_gene: TRBJ1-5
v_gene: TRBV4-2
len: 13
abundance: NA
CDR3nt: TGTGCCAGCAGCCAGGGATACAATCAGCCCCAGCATTTT
CDR3aa: CASSQGYNQPQHF

d_gene: TRBD1
j_gene: TRBJ1-1
v_gene: TRBV5-4
len: 12
abundance: once
CDR3nt: TGTGCCAGCAGCTTTACGGGACAGGGCGCTTTCTTT
CDR3aa: CASSFTGQGAFF

d_gene: TRBD1
j_gene: TRBJ2-7
v_gene: TRBV4-1
len: 15
abundance: NA
CDR3nt: TGCGCCAGCAGCCAAGGGGGACAGCAATTATACGAGCAGTACTTC
CDR3aa: CASSQGGQQLYEQYF

d_gene: TRBD1
j_gene: TRBJ1-2
v_gene: TRBV5-1
len: 16
abundance: NA
CDR3nt: TGCGCCAGCAGCTTGGACCGGGACAGGGGACCCTATGGCTACACCTTC
CDR3aa: CASSLDRDRGPYGYTF

d_gene: TRBD1
j_gene: TRBJ1-1
v_gene: TRBV5-1
len: 17
abundance: NA
CDR3nt: TGCGCCAGCAGCCCCCGGAGAACAGGGGGAATAACCACTGAAGCTTTCTTT
CDR3aa: CASSPRRTGGITTEAFF

d_gene: NA
j_gene: TRBJ1-2
v_gene: TRBV19
len: 16
abundance: NA
CDR3nt: TGTGCCAGTAGTATTGGGGGCCACAGCGAAGTGGGTGGCTACACCTTC
CDR3aa: CASSIGGHSEVGGYTF

d_gene: TRBD1
j_gene: TRBJ1-2
v_gene: TRBV19
len: 15
abundance: NA
CDR3nt: TGTGCCAGTAGTATGATTGCTGGGGCAGGGGGAGGCTACACCTTC
CDR3aa: CASSMIAGAGGGYTF

d_gene: NA
j_gene: TRBJ1-2
v_gene: TRBV7-9
len: 14
abundance: NA
CDR3nt: TGTGCCAGCAGCATACAGGGAGGGTACTATGGCTACACCTTC
CDR3aa: CASSIQGGYYGYTF

d_gene: TRBD1
j_gene: TRBJ2-1
v_gene: TRBV6-5
len: 15
abundance: NA
CDR3nt: TGTGCCAGCAGTTTCCGGGACAGGCCCAACAATGAGCAGTTCTTC
CDR3aa: CASSFRDRPNNEQFF

d_gene: TRBD1
j_gene: TRBJ1-1
v_gene: TRBV13
len: 16
abundance: once
CDR3nt: TGTGCCAGCAGCTTTATGCCGGGACAGATGAACACTGAAGCTTTCTTT
CDR3aa: CASSFMPGQMNTEAFF

d_gene: NA
j_gene: TRBJ1-5
v_gene: TRBV7-7
len: 16
abundance: NA
CDR3nt: TGTGCTAGCAGCTTATACGAAGTTAGGAGCAATCAGCCCCAGCATTTT
CDR3aa: CASSLYEVRSNQPQHF

d_gene: NA
j_gene: TRBJ2-5
v_gene: TRBV7-2
len: 14
abundance: NA
CDR3nt: TGTGCCAGCAGCTTACGTAAGGTCCAAGAGACCCAGTACTTC
CDR3aa: CASSLRKVQETQYF

d_gene: NA
j_gene: TRBJ2-1
v_gene: TRBV5-6
len: 13
abundance: NA
CDR3nt: TGTGCCAGCAGCTTAGGGGGTTACAATGAGCAGTTCTTC
CDR3aa: CASSLGGYNEQFF

d_gene: NA
j_gene: TRBJ1-1
v_gene: TRBV6-5
len: 12
abundance: once
CDR3nt: TGTGCCAGCAGTTTCGGGGACACTGAAGCTTTCTTT
CDR3aa: CASSFGDTEAFF

d_gene: NA
j_gene: TRBJ1-4
v_gene: TRBV15
len: 12
abundance: once
CDR3nt: TGTGCCACCAGCAGAGGTACGGAAAAACTGTTTTTT
CDR3aa: CATSRGTEKLFF

d_gene: NA
j_gene: TRBJ2-7
v_gene: TRBV9
len: 15
abundance: NA
CDR3nt: TGTGCCAGCAGCGTAGGGGGGGACAGAGCCTACGAGCAGTACTTC
CDR3aa: CASSVGGDRAYEQYF

d_gene: NA
j_gene: TRBJ1-5
v_gene: TRBV6-5
len: 14
abundance: once
CDR3nt: TGTGCCAGCAGTTACTCAGGGGGCAATCAGCCCCAGCATTTT
CDR3aa: CASSYSGGNQPQHF

d_gene: NA
j_gene: TRBJ1-2
v_gene: TRBV30
len: 16
abundance: once
CDR3nt: TGTGCCTGGAAAGCCCAGGACTTAGGGAGGAACTATGGCTACACCTTC
CDR3aa: CAWKAQDLGRNYGYTF

d_gene: NA
j_gene: TRBJ2-1
v_gene: TRBV12-3/TRBV12-4
len: 13
abundance: NA
CDR3nt: TGTGCCAGCAGTACGGACACGTTTTCGGAGCAGTTCTTC
CDR3aa: CASSTDTFSEQFF

d_gene: TRBD1
j_gene: TRBJ1-1
v_gene: TRBV6-5
len: 15
abundance: NA
CDR3nt: TGTGCCAGCAGTCTCTCAGGGGGCGGGAACACTGAAGCTTTCTTT
CDR3aa: CASSLSGGGNTEAFF

d_gene: NA
j_gene: TRBJ1-5
v_gene: TRBV6-5
len: 15
abundance: NA
CDR3nt: TGTGCCAGCGAGGGAGATTCAATAATCAATCAGCCCCAGCATTTT
CDR3aa: CASEGDSIINQPQHF

d_gene: TRBD1
j_gene: TRBJ2-7
v_gene: TRBV7-8
len: 14
abundance: NA
CDR3nt: TGTGCCAGCAGCTTAGGGGACAGTCCCTACGAGCAGTACTTC
CDR3aa: CASSLGDSPYEQYF

d_gene: NA
j_gene: TRBJ1-2
v_gene: TRBV19
len: 13
abundance: NA
CDR3nt: TGTGCCAGTAAACCCCGGCAGGGAGATGGCTACACCTTC
CDR3aa: CASKPRQGDGYTF

d_gene: TRBD1
j_gene: TRBJ1-1
v_gene: TRBV19
len: 13
abundance: NA
CDR3nt: TGTGCCAGTAGGACAGGGGGCCCGACTGAAGCTTTCTTT
CDR3aa: CASRTGGPTEAFF

d_gene: NA
j_gene: TRBJ2-2
v_gene: TRBV11-3
len: 16
abundance: NA
CDR3nt: TGTGCCAGCAGCTTAGGTGCGGTGGTAGGGTTCGGGGAGCTGTTTTTT
CDR3aa: CASSLGAVVGFGELFF

d_gene: NA
j_gene: TRBJ1-2
v_gene: TRBV6-4
len: 16
abundance: NA
CDR3nt: TGTGCCAGCAGTGACAAGGCAGGGAACCCATACTATGGCTACACCTTC
CDR3aa: CASSDKAGNPYYGYTF

d_gene: NA
j_gene: TRBJ1-2
v_gene: TRBV25-1
len: 12
abundance: once
CDR3nt: TGTGCCACATCGACCGGCCCCTATGGCTACACCTTC
CDR3aa: CATSTGPYGYTF

d_gene: NA
j_gene: TRBJ1-1
v_gene: TRBV4-2
len: 14
abundance: NA
CDR3nt: TGTGCCAGCAGCCAAGATACGGGGGGGACTGAAGCTTTCTTT
CDR3aa: CASSQDTGGTEAFF